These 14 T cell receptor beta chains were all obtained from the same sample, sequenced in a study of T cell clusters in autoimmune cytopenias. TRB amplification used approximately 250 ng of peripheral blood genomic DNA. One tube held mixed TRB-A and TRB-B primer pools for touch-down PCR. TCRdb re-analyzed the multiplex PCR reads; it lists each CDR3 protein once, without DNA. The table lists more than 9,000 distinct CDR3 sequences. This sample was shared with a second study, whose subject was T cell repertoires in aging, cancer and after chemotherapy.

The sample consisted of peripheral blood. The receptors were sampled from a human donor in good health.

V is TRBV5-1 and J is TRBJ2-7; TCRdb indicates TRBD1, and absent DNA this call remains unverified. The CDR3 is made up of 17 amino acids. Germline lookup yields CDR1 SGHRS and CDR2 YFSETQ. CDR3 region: CASRWDRGLSDSYEQYF.

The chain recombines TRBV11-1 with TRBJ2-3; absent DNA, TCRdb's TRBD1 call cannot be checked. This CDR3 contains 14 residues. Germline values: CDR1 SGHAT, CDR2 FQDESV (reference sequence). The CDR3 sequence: CASSRDRSTDTQYF.

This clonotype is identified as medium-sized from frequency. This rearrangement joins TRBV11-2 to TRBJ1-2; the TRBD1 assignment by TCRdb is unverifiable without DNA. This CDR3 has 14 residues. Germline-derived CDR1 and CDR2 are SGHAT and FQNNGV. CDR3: CASSSGTGAYGYTF.

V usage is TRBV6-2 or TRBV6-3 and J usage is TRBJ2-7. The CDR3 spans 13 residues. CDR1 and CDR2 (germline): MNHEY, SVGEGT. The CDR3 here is CASSYDRSYEQYF.

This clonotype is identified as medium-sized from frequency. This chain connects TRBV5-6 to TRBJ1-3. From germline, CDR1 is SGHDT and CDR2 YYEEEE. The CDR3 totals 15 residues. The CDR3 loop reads CASSAERPSGNTIYF.

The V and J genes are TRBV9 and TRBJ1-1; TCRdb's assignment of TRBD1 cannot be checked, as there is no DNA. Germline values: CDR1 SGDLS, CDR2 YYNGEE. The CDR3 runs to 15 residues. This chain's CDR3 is CASSTGPDGGTEAFF.

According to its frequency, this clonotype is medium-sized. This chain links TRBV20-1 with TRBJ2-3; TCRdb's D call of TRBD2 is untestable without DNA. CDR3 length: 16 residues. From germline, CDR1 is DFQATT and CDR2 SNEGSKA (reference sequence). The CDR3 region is CSASTLIAGFTDTQYF.

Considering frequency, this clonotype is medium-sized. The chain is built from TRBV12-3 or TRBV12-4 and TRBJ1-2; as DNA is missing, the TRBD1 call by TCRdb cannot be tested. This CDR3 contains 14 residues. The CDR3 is CASSITVGGYGYTF.

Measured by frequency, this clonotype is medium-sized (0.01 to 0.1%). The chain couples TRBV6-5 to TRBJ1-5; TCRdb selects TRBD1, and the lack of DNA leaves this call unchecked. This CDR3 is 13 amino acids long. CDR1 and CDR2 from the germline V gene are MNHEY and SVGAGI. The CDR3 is CASTRDGNQPQHF.

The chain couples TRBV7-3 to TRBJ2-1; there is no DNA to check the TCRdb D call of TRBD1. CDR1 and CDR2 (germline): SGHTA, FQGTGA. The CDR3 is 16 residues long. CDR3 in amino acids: CASSLSRRPPRNEQFF.

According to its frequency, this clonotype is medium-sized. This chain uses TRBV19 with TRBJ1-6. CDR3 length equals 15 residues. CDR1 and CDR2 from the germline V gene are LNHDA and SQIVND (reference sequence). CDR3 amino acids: CASTGRALGNSPLHF.

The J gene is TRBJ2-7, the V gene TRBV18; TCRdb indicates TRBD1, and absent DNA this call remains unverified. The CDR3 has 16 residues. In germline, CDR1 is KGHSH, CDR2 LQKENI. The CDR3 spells CASSPFSGASTYEQYF.

CDR3 in amino acids: CAGGRSGQGSEQYF. This chain links TRBV7-3 with TRBJ2-7; the D call of TRBD1 rests on TCRdb alone, since no DNA is present to check it. The CDR3 spans 14 residues. The V gene's germline CDR1 is SGHTA and CDR2 FQGTGA.

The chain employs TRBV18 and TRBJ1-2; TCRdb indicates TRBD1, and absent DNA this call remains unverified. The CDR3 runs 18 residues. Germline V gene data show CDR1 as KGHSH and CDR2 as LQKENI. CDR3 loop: CASSHNRDVGAYNYGYTF. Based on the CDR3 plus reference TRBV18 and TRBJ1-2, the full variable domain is NAGVMQNPRHLVRRRGQEARLRCSPMKGHSHVYWYRQLPEEGLKFMVYLQKENIIDESGMPKERFSAEFPKEGPSILRIQQVVRGDSAAYFCASSHNRDVGAYNYGYTFGSGTRLTVV.